The present T cell receptor beta chain was sequenced within a study of CD8+CD57+ T cells in acquired aplastic anemia. Across the whole study: Sorting CD4+ and CD8+ cells gave DNA averaging 3.2 ug.

Both TCR beta VDJ combination and CDR3 sequence profiling were carried out. Genomic DNA was the template for this profiling. TCRdb passed the reads through MiXCR, listing each CDR3 protein once. The sample lists about 130,000 distinct CDR3 sequences; roughly 50% were seen once. This clonotype was seen more than once but under ten times. The CDR3 runs to 13 residues. CDR1 SNHLY and CDR2 FYNNEI come from the germline V gene. V shed 6 bases, J shed 3 bases, and the junction held 4 bases outside the gene matches. What was sequenced was sorted CD4+, CD8+, or CD8+CD57+ T cells (not recorded which) from PBMCs. The source of this sequence is a human donor in good health, serving as a control. This rearrangement joins TRBV2 to TRBJ1-2; 7 nucleotides align to TRBD1. The CDR3 is CASRDTGDYGYTF. The CDR3, as DNA: TGTGCCAGCAGGGACACAGGGGACTATGGCTACACCTTC.